Listed here are 13 T cell receptor beta chains from one sample, sequenced in a study of CD8 T cells in ankylosing spondylitis. General observations from the study: In ankylosing spondylitis blood, a motif of roughly eight highly homologous TCR beta variants appeared characteristic.

TCRdb re-derived calls from the 5' RACE reads in MiXCR, one entry per CDR3 protein. Of about 500,000 distinct CDR3 sequences in the sample, approximately 5% were seen once. These TCRs are of unknown antigen specificity. Sequenced input: blood, either unsorted or a sorted T cell fraction (not recorded which). Receptor source: a male donor with ankylosing spondylitis.

This clonotype was seen a handful of times. V gene TRBV7-2 combines with J gene TRBJ1-3; no firm D call. The ends were cut back, 5 bases at V and 0 bases at J, with 5 bases in the middle. The CDR3 has 13 amino acids. Per the germline V gene, CDR1 is SGHTA and CDR2 is FQGNSA. The CDR3 loop reads CASSEISGNTIYF. The CDR3 DNA sequence: TGTGCCAGCAGCGAAATCTCTGGAAACACCATATATTTT.

V and J are TRBV10-2 and TRBJ2-5, with TRBD2 matching 11 bases. There are 14 residues in the CDR3. Germline CDR1 reads WSHSY; CDR2 reads SAAADI. The V gene end was trimmed by 6 bases and the J gene end by 4 bases; junction bases not matched to a gene: 4. This chain's CDR3 is CASSLGLAVETQYF. The CDR3 DNA reads as TGCGCCAGCAGCCTGGGACTAGCGGTAGAGACCCAGTACTTC.

This clonotype came up many times. V is TRBV5-1 and J is TRBJ1-5; D not certain. V shed 5 bases and J shed 1 base, with 13 bases lying between them. This CDR3 spans 15 amino acids. CDR1 is SGHRS, CDR2 YFSETQ, per germline. The CDR3 sequence: CASSPGVWSNQPQHF. The CDR3 DNA reads as TGCGCCAGCAGTCCTGGGGTGTGGAGCAATCAGCCCCAGCATTTT.

This clonotype was seen many times. The V and J genes are TRBV6-4 and TRBJ2-1; 8 bases are a match to TRBD2. The length of the CDR3 is 15 residues. CDR1 and CDR2 from the germline V gene are MRHNA and SNTAGT. Trimming removed 5 bases from V and 4 bases from J; junction bases left unmatched: 7. The CDR3 here is CASSLVGGAYNEQFF. The CDR3 DNA follows: TGTGCCAGCAGTTTGGTCGGGGGGGCGTACAATGAGCAGTTCTTC.

The chain combines TRBV7-2 with TRBJ2-7; D perhaps matches TRBD2 (5 bases). Trimming took off 5 bases at V and 3 bases at J, with 11 bases between the two ends. The CDR3 is 13 amino acids. The germline V gene has CDR1 SGHTA and CDR2 FQGNSA. The CDR3 is CASSPRVNYEQYF. CDR3 bases: TGTGCCAGCAGCCCGCGGGTTAACTACGAGCAGTACTTC.

In its sample, this clonotype was seen a few times. V and J are TRBV7-2 and TRBJ2-7; 7 bases line up with TRBD2. V shed 1 base, J shed 5 bases, and the junction held 5 bases outside the gene matches. Germline CDR1 reads SGHTA; CDR2 reads FQGNSA. The CDR3 is 14 residues long. The CDR3 DNA is TGTGCCAGCAGCTTAGAGGCGGGAGTTCACGAGCAGTACTTC. Translated, it gives CASSLEAGVHEQYF.

This clonotype was counted many times. Here the CDR3 DNA reads TGTGCCAGCAGAAACAGGGGGTCAACAGATACGCAGTATTTT. Protein product: CASRNRGSTDTQYF. The gene calls are TRBV6-1 and TRBJ2-3; 8 nucleotides line up with TRBD1. Germline V CDR1 and CDR2: MNHNS, SASEGT. With 6 bases clipped from V and 3 bases from J, the junction kept 5 bases outside the gene matches. This CDR3 has 14 amino acids.

This clonotype showed up many times. The V and J genes are TRBV12-3 or TRBV12-4 and TRBJ2-7; 9 bases align to TRBD1. V lost 6 bases and J lost 3; bases outside the gene matches: 6. The CDR3 loop spans 14 amino acids. The CDR3 here is CASRPGTGHYEQYF. The CDR3 DNA sequence: TGTGCCAGCAGACCCGGGACAGGGCACTACGAGCAGTACTTC.

At least ten counts were recorded for this clonotype. The V and J genes are TRBV9 and TRBJ1-2; the D gene is possibly TRBD1 (5 bases). The CDR3 loop spans 14 amino acids. The germline V gene encodes CDR1 SGDLS and CDR2 YYNGEE. V lost 4 bases, J lost 1 base, and 11 bases lay in between. Written as DNA, the CDR3 is TGTGCCAGCAGCCCGGACACCTATAACTATGGCTACACCTTC. It yields the protein CASSPDTYNYGYTF.

This clonotype came up a few times. The chain recombines TRBV5-5 with TRBJ1-1; 9 bases are shared with TRBD1. Germline-derived CDR1 and CDR2 are SGHKS and YYEKEE (reference sequence). V gave up 0 bases and J gave up 1 base; unmatched junction bases: 7. The CDR3 consists of 17 residues. CDR3 in DNA: TGTGCCAGCAGCTTGGGGACAGGGGCCCTAACGAACACTGAAGCTTTCTTT. It is translated as CASSLGTGALTNTEAFF.

At least ten counts were recorded for this clonotype. V gene TRBV20-1 combines with J gene TRBJ2-7; either TRBD1 or TRBD2 may fit D (6 bases each). There are 17 residues in the CDR3. Germline lookup yields CDR1 DFQATT and CDR2 SNEGSKA (reference sequence). The V gene lost 2 bases and the J gene lost 3 bases, with 23 bases spanning the gap. In nucleotides, the CDR3 is TGCAGTGCTAGAACCCCAATCCCTCCGGGGGCCAACTACGAGCAGTACTTC. Translating gives CSARTPIPPGANYEQYF.

This clonotype was seen a few times. The J gene is TRBJ1-4, the V gene TRBV7-9; a weak D match, TRBD1 (5 bases). V lost 5 bases to trimming and J lost 1 base, with 8 bases between them. The CDR3 spans 14 residues. In germline, CDR1 is SEHNR, CDR2 FQNEAQ (reference sequence). The CDR3 nucleotides read TGTGCCAGCAGCCCAGGGTTAACTAATGAAAAACTGTTTTTT. Translated: CASSPGLTNEKLFF.

This chain links TRBV5-1 with TRBJ2-1, with D possibly matching TRBD1 (5 bases). Trimming took 0 bases from V and 10 from J, leaving 14 bases between them. The length of the CDR3 is 14 residues. Germline values: CDR1 SGHRS, CDR2 YFSETQ. The CDR3 sequence: CASSLDATDQEQFF. The DNA for the CDR3 is TGCGCCAGCAGCTTGGATGCGACAGACCAGGAGCAGTTCTTC.